This TCR beta chain derives from a study of blood T cell repertoires in COVID-19. Here immunoSEQ multiplex PCR was the method, and the copy in TCRdb shows in-frame clones only, minus some. Of approximately 240,000 clones listed, 70% to 90% are singletons. V lost 3 bases and J 2 bases, leaving 11 bases between the germline ends. Per germline, CDR1 MNHNS and CDR2 SASEGT. The CDR3 loop spans 14 amino acids. Input material: peripheral blood. The gene calls are TRBV6-1 and TRBJ2-7; possibly TRBD1 for D (6 bases). The receptor's source is a woman aged 55-69 years with active or convalescent COVID-19. CDR3 nucleotide sequence: TGTGCCAGCAGTGATCACGGGGACACCTACGAGCAGTACTTC. Translated, it gives CASSDHGDTYEQYF.